This T cell receptor beta chain was recovered during a study of blood T cell repertoires in COVID-19. As for the study in general: Whether acute or convalescent, the COVID-19 samples came from the United States, Italy and Spain. From T cells, B-cell-depleted T cells, or PBMCs came the material, which was cDNA or gDNA.

The data were produced by immunoSEQ multiplex PCR, yet TCRdb's version contains in-frame clones alone and is incomplete. The sample lists 60,000 to 70,000 clones; 65% to 90% were seen once. The CDR3 runs to 16 residues. Germline-derived CDR1 and CDR2 are SGHTA and FQGNSA. V lost 5 bases to trimming and J lost 4 bases; unmatched junction nucleotides: 5. Sequencing input: peripheral blood. This sequence was found in a man at least 80 years old with acute or convalescent COVID-19. V and J are TRBV7-2 and TRBJ2-3, with 14 nucleotides matching TRBD2. CDR3 region: CASSPRLAGGSDTQYF. CDR3 DNA sequence: TGTGCCAGCAGCCCAAGACTAGCGGGAGGGTCAGATACGCAGTATTTT.